Each of the 21 T cell receptor beta chains below was sequenced from the same sample in a study of long-term antiretroviral therapy in people with HIV (dated by TCRdb to between 2021 and 2023). The immunoSEQ hsTCRB v3.0 assay was used at survey level resolution to sequence the TRB variable region. TCRdb carries this immuneACCESS record with in-frame sequences only. Its versions omit some clonotypes, under half of them owing to an unresolved V gene in the studies checked, with the rest unexplained. Within this sample are approximately 13,000 clones, with roughly four fifths of them counted one time only. About 20% of the sample belongs to the ten largest clones. The sample was unsorted PBMCs, taken 0.5 years before starting antiretroviral therapy. The receptors shown here come from a middle-aged woman with HIV.

CDR3 loop: CASSFKTGGAFF. Written as DNA, the CDR3 is TGTGCCAGCAGCTTTAAAACAGGGGGAGCTTTCTTT. This chain uses TRBV7-9 with TRBJ1-1; 8 bases are a match to TRBD1. Germline loops: CDR1 SEHNR, CDR2 FQNEAQ (reference sequence). The CDR3 length is 12 residues. The junction had 4 bases not matched to a gene; V was cut back by 3 bases and J by 10 bases. Full variable domain (rest looked up from reference TRBV7-9 and TRBJ1-1): DTGVSQNPRHKITKRGQNVTFRCDPISEHNRLYWYRQTLGQGPEFLTYFQNEAQLEKSRLLSDRFSAERPKGSFSTLEIQRTEQGDSAMYLCASSFKTGGAFFGQGTRLTVV.

The rearrangement joins TRBV18 to TRBJ1-3; D is uncertain. Germline V CDR1 and CDR2: KGHSH, LQKENI. The length of the CDR3 is 16 residues. The V gene lost 2 bases and the J gene lost 0 bases, with 11 bases spanning the gap. CDR3: CASSPFPSTSGNTIYF. The CDR3 nucleotides read TGTGCCAGCTCACCATTTCCGTCAACCTCTGGAAACACCATATATTTT.

This chain uses TRBV19 with TRBJ2-1; 7 bases map to TRBD2. CDR3 length: 14 residues. V trimming: 7 bases; J trimming: 1 base; junction bases outside the gene matches: 4. Per germline, CDR1 LNHDA and CDR2 SQIVND (reference sequence). The CDR3 nucleotides are TGTGCCAGTAACTTGGGGGGGTCCTACAATGAGCAGTTCTTC. Amino acids: CASNLGGSYNEQFF.

This clone occurred once. The chain uses TRBV15 and TRBJ2-3, with 10 bases matching TRBD2. Germline lookup yields CDR1 LNHNV and CDR2 YYDKDF (reference sequence). V was clipped by 5 bases and J by 4 bases; unmatched bases: 3. This CDR3 has 14 residues. The CDR3 loop reads CATSLTSGADTQYF. The DNA of the CDR3 is TGTGCCACCAGCCTTACTAGCGGGGCAGATACGCAGTATTTT.

V gene TRBV2 combines with J gene TRBJ1-2; D unclear. CDR1 and CDR2 (germline): SNHLY, FYNNEI. The CDR3 sequence is 14 residues long. Trimming shortened V by 10 bases and J by 0 bases, and 15 bases separated the two germline ends. The CDR3 sequence is CATAVTRANYGYTF. The CDR3 DNA sequence: TGTGCCACCGCGGTGACTAGGGCTAACTATGGCTACACCTTC.

The V call is TRBV5-1, the J call TRBJ2-3; 11 bases are a match to TRBD2. The length of the CDR3 is 14 residues. Germline V gene lookup returns CDR1 SGHRS and CDR2 YFSETQ. J gave up 0 bases and V 9 bases, and 3 bases lay outside the gene matches. The CDR3 region has the DNA TGCGCCACCAGACTAGCGGGGAGCACAGATACGCAGTATTTT. This translates into CATRLAGSTDTQYF.

V usage is TRBV30 and J usage is TRBJ1-1; a possible D gene is TRBD1 (6 bases). V was cut by 2 bases and J by 5 bases, with 15 bases left in between. CDR3 size: 14 residues. CDR1 and CDR2 from the germline V gene are GTSNPN and SVGIG (reference sequence). This chain's CDR3 is CAWSRLGARTEAFF. DNA for the CDR3: TGTGCCTGGAGTAGACTGGGGGCAAGGACTGAAGCTTTCTTT.

There are a few counts of this clone. The rearrangement links TRBV7-6 to TRBJ2-5; D is unclear. Germline lookup yields CDR1 SGHVS and CDR2 FNYEAQ. CDR3 length: 14 amino acids. V lost 1 base, J lost 2 bases, and 8 bases lay in between. The CDR3 protein is CASSLGGLQETQYF. CDR3 nucleotides: TGTGCCAGCAGCTTAGGTGGGCTTCAAGAGACCCAGTACTTC.

V and J are TRBV9 and TRBJ2-3; 10 nucleotides align to TRBD2. This CDR3 spans 16 amino acids. V trimming: 3 bases; J trimming: 0 bases; junction bases outside the gene matches: 4. Germline loops: CDR1 SGDLS, CDR2 YYNGEE. The CDR3 protein is CASSGRLAGSTDTQYF. In nucleotides, the CDR3 is TGTGCCAGCAGCGGTAGACTAGCGGGCAGCACAGATACGCAGTATTTT.

V usage is TRBV7-8 and J usage is TRBJ2-6; D call uncertain. Germline CDR1 and CDR2: SGHVS and FQNEAQ. The CDR3 loop spans 15 amino acids. V lost 5 bases to trimming and J lost 2 bases, with 10 bases between them. The CDR3 region has the DNA TGTGCCAGCAGCCCTTTGTGGGCTGGGGCCAACGTCCTGACTTTC. Translated: CASSPLWAGANVLTF.

The chain uses TRBV6-1 and TRBJ1-5; no clear D gene. The CDR3 totals 13 residues. V was pared by 2 bases and J by 5 bases, with 7 bases between. Germline CDR1 is MNHNS and CDR2 is SASEGT. CDR3 region: CASSESLDQPQHF. The DNA for the CDR3 is TGTGCCAGCAGTGAATCCTTGGATCAGCCCCAGCATTTT.

This chain uses TRBV27 with TRBJ1-1; 8 bases agree with TRBD1. The V gene's germline CDR1 is MNHEY and CDR2 SMNVEV (reference sequence). V lost 5 bases and J lost 0; bases outside the gene matches: 5. CDR3 length: 15 amino acids. The CDR3 bases are TGTGCCAGCAGTACGTGGACAGGGCTGAACACTGAAGCTTTCTTT. It yields the protein CASSTWTGLNTEAFF.

The V gene is TRBV4-2, the J gene TRBJ2-3; tentatively, D is TRBD1 or TRBD2 (5 bases each). Trimming left V 1 base short and J 3 bases short, with 11 bases between. Germline CDR1 and CDR2: LGHNA and YNFKEQ. The CDR3 runs to 15 residues. CDR3: CASSQGGQGTDTQYF. Here the CDR3 DNA reads TGTGCCAGCAGCCAAGGCGGGCAGGGAACAGATACGCAGTATTTT.

V usage is TRBV6-1 and J usage is TRBJ1-4; 8 bases are a match to TRBD1. Trimming removed 2 bases from V and 8 bases from J; junction bases left unmatched: 16. The CDR3 loop spans 18 amino acids. CDR1 and CDR2 from the germline V gene are MNHNS and SASEGT. The CDR3 bases are TGTGCCAGCAGTGAATATGGAGGAGGACAGGGAATAAGCGAAAAACTGTTTTTT. Translated, it gives CASSEYGGGQGISEKLFF.

This clone was recorded once. This chain links TRBV19 with TRBJ1-1, with D unclear. Germline loops: CDR1 LNHDA, CDR2 SQIVND (reference sequence). Trimming cost V 0 bases and J 5 bases, with 7 bases left between them. This CDR3 comprises 13 residues. The CDR3 sequence: CASSIEGRTEAFF. As DNA, the CDR3 is TGTGCCAGTAGTATAGAAGGCCGAACTGAAGCTTTCTTT.

V is TRBV19 and J is TRBJ2-2; D is ambiguous. V lost 3 bases and J 10 bases, leaving 6 bases between the germline ends. Germline V gene sequence: CDR1 LNHDA, CDR2 SQIVND (reference sequence). The CDR3 has 11 amino acids. The CDR3 bases are TGTGCCAGTAGTATGGTCGAGGAGCTGTTTTTT. Its protein product is CASSMVEELFF.

The V call is TRBV2, the J call TRBJ1-3; maybe TRBD1 (6 bases). This CDR3 comprises 16 residues. V shed 2 bases and J shed 4 bases, with 15 bases lying between them. Germline loops: CDR1 SNHLY, CDR2 FYNNEI. CDR3 loop: CASSETGGGRGNTIYF. The CDR3 bases are TGTGCCAGCAGTGAAACCGGAGGGGGAAGAGGAAACACCATATATTTT.

This clone showed up just once. This chain connects TRBV7-9 to TRBJ1-1, with D perhaps matching TRBD1 (5 bases). Per germline, CDR1 SEHNR and CDR2 FQNEAQ (reference sequence). CDR3 size: 17 residues. Trimming removed 1 base from V and 0 bases from J, with 15 bases in between. The CDR3 DNA follows: TGTGCCAGCAGCTTAGATCGTGGAGGGGAGGTGAACACTGAAGCTTTCTTT. Protein: CASSLDRGGEVNTEAFF.

The V call is TRBV4-1, the J call TRBJ2-1; 15 positions match TRBD2. Looked up from germline, CDR1 is MGHRA and CDR2 is YSYEKL. The V segment lost 1 base and the J segment 6 bases; nucleotides outside the gene matches: 7. The CDR3 has 18 amino acids. This chain's CDR3 is CASSQARTSGRVGNEQFF. The CDR3 nucleotides are TGCGCCAGCAGCCAAGCCCGGACTAGCGGGAGGGTCGGCAATGAGCAGTTCTTC.

V and J are TRBV5-4 and TRBJ1-3; the D gene is possibly TRBD1 (5 bases). This CDR3 is built from 16 residues. Germline V gives CDR1 SGHNT, CDR2 YYREEE (reference sequence). Trimming stripped 1 base from V and 0 bases from J, with 11 bases between. The chain's CDR3 is CASSLRDPNSGNTIYF. The CDR3 region has the DNA TGTGCCAGCAGCTTGCGGGACCCAAACTCTGGAAACACCATATATTTT.

This sequence joins TRBV2 and TRBJ1-4, with D perhaps TRBD1 (5 bases). The germline V gene encodes CDR1 SNHLY and CDR2 FYNNEI. Trimming left V 5 bases short and J 4 bases short, with 14 bases between. The CDR3 is 15 residues long. CDR3 DNA: TGTGCCAGCAGTTTCCACCAGGGAAGTAATGAAAAACTGTTTTTT. As protein: CASSFHQGSNEKLFF.